A single sample is the source of the 21 T cell receptor beta chains below, sequenced in a study of cytomegalovirus exposure and HLA in healthy donors. With 60 Vbeta and 13 Jbeta primers, the PCR was carried out. The data were produced by immunoSEQ multiplex PCR, yet TCRdb's version contains in-frame clones alone and is incomplete. This sample has roughly 160,000 clones, with around nine tenths found just once. The specimen sequenced was PBMCs. The receptors here all came from a woman in her twenties or thirties in good health and CMV-seronegative.

This clone was counted only a few times. This chain uses TRBV4-1 with TRBJ2-3; TRBD2 matches at 7 bases. Germline lookup yields CDR1 MGHRA and CDR2 YSYEKL. This CDR3 contains 17 residues. Trimming at V came to 4 bases and at J to 3 bases, leaving 13 bases not matched to a gene. CDR3 nucleotide sequence: TGCGCCAGCAGCCGAGCTTCTACTAGCGTCCGGACAGATACGCAGTATTTT. Protein: CASSRASTSVRTDTQYF.

The chain links TRBV2 to TRBJ1-4; a weak D match, TRBD1 (5 bases). V was pared by 10 bases and J by 7 bases, with 16 bases between. Germline V gives CDR1 SNHLY, CDR2 FYNNEI. The CDR3 spans 13 residues. As DNA, the CDR3 is TGTGCCACCACGGGGGTGCGGGGTGAAAAACTGTTTTTT. The encoded protein is CATTGVRGEKLFF.

The chain has TRBV16 and TRBJ2-7, with 8 positions matching TRBD1. With 2 bases clipped from V and 5 bases from J, the junction kept 8 bases outside the gene matches. The CDR3 is made up of 15 amino acids. CDR1 is KGHSY and CDR2 is FQNENV in the germline V gene. As DNA, the CDR3 is TGTGCCAGCAGCCAACCCTCAGGGGGCCGGGACGAGCAGTACTTC. Its translation is CASSQPSGGRDEQYF.

This chain links TRBV5-1 with TRBJ2-7; 8 bases fit TRBD1. The CDR3 totals 15 residues. The germline CDR1 and CDR2 sequences are SGHRS and YFSETQ. After removal of 1 base from V and 5 bases from J, the junction contained 8 bases not matched to a gene. The CDR3 reads CASSLPRQGSHEQYF. The CDR3 nucleotides read TGCGCCAGCAGCTTGCCCCGACAGGGGAGCCACGAGCAGTACTTC.

The CDR3 sequence: CASSSQGLGGYTF. The CDR3 DNA reads as TGTGCCAGCAGCAGTCAGGGGTTGGGTGGCTACACCTTC. The chain uses TRBV5-4 and TRBJ1-2, with D perhaps matching TRBD1 (6 bases). CDR1 is SGHNT and CDR2 is YYREEE in the germline V gene (reference sequence). CDR3 length: 13 amino acids. V was clipped by 4 bases and J by 7 bases, with 14 bases between them.

V and J are TRBV5-1 and TRBJ1-2, with TRBD1 matching over 9 bases. This CDR3 has 17 amino acids. The trim removed 5 bases at V and 4 bases at J, leaving 15 bases unmatched. Per the germline V gene, CDR1 is SGHRS and CDR2 is YFSETQ. The CDR3 is CASSRGGGRQGVYGYTF. CDR3 DNA: TGCGCCAGCAGTCGCGGTGGGGGCCGACAGGGGGTCTATGGCTACACCTTC.

This sequence joins TRBV4-3 and TRBJ1-2; D is possibly TRBD1 (5 bases). V was shortened by 0 bases and J by 4 bases, with 12 bases between the two germline ends. This CDR3 has 15 amino acids. Germline V gene sequence: CDR1 LGHNA, CDR2 YSLEER. The CDR3 here is CASSQDTGEVYGYTF. For the CDR3, the DNA is TGCGCCAGCAGCCAAGATACAGGAGAGGTCTATGGCTACACCTTC.

CDR3 residues: CASSIGGLRGRAGNTIYF. For the CDR3, the DNA is TGTGCCAGTAGTATCGGGGGGCTCAGGGGAAGAGCTGGAAACACCATATATTTT. The V gene is TRBV19, the J gene TRBJ1-3; TRBD1 might be the D (6 bases). Trimming took 3 bases from V and 2 from J, leaving 20 bases between them. This CDR3 has 18 amino acids. Germline CDR1 LNHDA, CDR2 SQIVND (reference sequence).

This chain joins TRBV19 and TRBJ1-2; D gene ambiguous. The CDR3 is made up of 12 amino acids. The ends were cut back, 8 bases at V and 3 bases at J, with 10 bases in the middle. Germline-derived CDR1 and CDR2 are LNHDA and SQIVND (reference sequence). CDR3 in DNA: TGTGCCAGTCGTGAGACTCACTATGGCTACACCTTC. Protein sequence: CASRETHYGYTF.

This clone has just one count. The chain combines TRBV4-1 with TRBJ2-7; 7 bases line up with TRBD1. The CDR3 runs to 16 residues. Germline CDR1 MGHRA, CDR2 YSYEKL. J was trimmed by 2 bases and V by 7 bases; bases with no gene match: 14. CDR3 region: CASNQDRDSSTYEQYF. In nucleotides, the CDR3 is TGCGCCAGCAACCAGGACCGGGACAGCAGCACCTACGAGCAGTACTTC.

The V gene is TRBV28, the J gene TRBJ2-7; a possible D gene is TRBD2 (6 bases). CDR3 length: 15 amino acids. Trimming removed 6 bases from V and 1 base from J, with 16 bases in between. CDR1 MDHEN and CDR2 SYDVKM come from the germline V gene. DNA of the CDR3: TGTGCCAGCAGGGATTCTAGCGCCTTATCCTACGAGCAGTACTTC. Its translation is CASRDSSALSYEQYF.

This clone was seen once. The rearrangement links TRBV6-1 to TRBJ2-7; 8 bases line up with TRBD2. Trimming took 5 bases from V and 0 from J; bases not matched to a gene: 6. There are 15 residues in the CDR3. Looked up from germline, CDR1 is MNHNS and CDR2 is SASEGT. CDR3 nucleotides: TGTGCCAGCAGTACCGGACTAGCCGGCTCCTACGAGCAGTACTTC. Encoded protein: CASSTGLAGSYEQYF.

V gene TRBV30 combines with J gene TRBJ1-5; 7 bases align to TRBD1. The CDR3 sequence is 13 residues long. The J segment lost 7 bases and the V segment lost 3 bases, leaving 6 bases of the junction unmatched. Germline assignment: CDR1 GTSNPN and CDR2 SVGIG (reference sequence). CDR3 in amino acids: CAWRGQLGQPQHF. The CDR3 DNA reads TGTGCCTGGAGGGGACAGCTGGGGCAGCCCCAGCATTTT.

The rearrangement uses TRBV18 and TRBJ2-3; TRBD2 matches 7 bases. This CDR3 spans 16 amino acids. The germline CDR1 and CDR2 sequences are KGHSH and LQKENI. V gave up 3 bases and J gave up 0 bases; unmatched junction bases: 6. CDR3 in amino acids: CASSPPGGRSTDTQYF. The DNA for the CDR3 is TGTGCCAGCTCACCTCCGGGCGGGAGAAGCACAGATACGCAGTATTTT.

The rearrangement links TRBV19 to TRBJ1-5, with TRBD1 matching 11 bases. The V and J ends lost 5 bases and 3 bases, in that order; junction bases with no gene match: 9. The CDR3 covers 17 residues. Germline assignment: CDR1 LNHDA and CDR2 SQIVND (reference sequence). The CDR3 DNA sequence: TGTGCCAGTAGTCGAGGGACAGGGGGACCGATCAATCAGCCCCAGCATTTT. Encoded protein: CASSRGTGGPINQPQHF.

The gene calls are TRBV6-6 and TRBJ1-1; D is unclear. Germline CDR1 and CDR2: MNHNY and SVGAGI (reference sequence). V was trimmed by 6 bases and J by 2 bases, leaving 19 bases between them. CDR3 length: 16 residues. CDR3 loop: CASSPTGPSLNTEAFF. CDR3 coding DNA: TGTGCCAGCAGCCCAACGGGTCCCTCCTTAAACACTGAAGCTTTCTTT.

The rearrangement links TRBV13 to TRBJ2-1, with TRBD2 matching 8 bases. With V trimmed by 2 bases and J by 6 bases, 3 bases remained unmatched. This CDR3 has 14 residues. Germline values: CDR1 PRHDT, CDR2 FYEKMQ (reference sequence). As DNA, the CDR3 is TGTGCCAGCAGCTTACCGGGAGGGATCAATGAGCAGTTCTTC. Amino acid sequence: CASSLPGGINEQFF. Full variable domain (remainder filled in from reference TRBV13 and TRBJ2-1): AAGVIQSPRHLIKEKRETATLKCYPIPRHDTVYWYQQGPGQDPQFLISFYEKMQSDKGSIPDRFSAQQFSDYHSELNMSSLELGDSALYFCASSLPGGINEQFFGPGTRLTVL.

The rearrangement links TRBV28 to TRBJ2-3, with 13 bases lining up with TRBD2. The CDR3 extends over 16 amino acids. In germline, CDR1 is MDHEN, CDR2 SYDVKM. The trim removed 5 bases at V and 3 bases at J, leaving 5 bases unmatched. The CDR3 sequence: CASSPWTSGRTDTQYF. The DNA of the CDR3 is TGTGCCAGCAGTCCCTGGACTAGCGGGAGAACAGATACGCAGTATTTT.

V and J are TRBV7-2 and TRBJ1-2, with 8 nucleotides matching TRBD1. V was pared by 3 bases and J by 4 bases, with 7 bases of the junction left unmatched. Germline V gives CDR1 SGHTA, CDR2 FQGNSA. The CDR3 is 15 amino acids. In DNA form, the CDR3 reads TGTGCCAGCAGCTTCGACAGGGGAGTAGGCTATGGCTACACCTTC. Translated, it gives CASSFDRGVGYGYTF. The full variable domain, in which reference TRBV7-2 and TRBJ1-2 provide the parts outside the CDR3, is GAGVSQSPSNKVTEKGKDVELRCDPISGHTALYWYRQSLGQGLEFLIYFQGNSAPDKSGLPSDRFSAERTGGSVSTLTIQRTQQEDSAVYLCASSFDRGVGYGYTFGSGTRLTVV.

V usage is TRBV5-4 and J usage is TRBJ1-5; tentative D call: TRBD1 (5 bases). The CDR3 consists of 15 residues. The germline V gene encodes CDR1 SGHNT and CDR2 YYREEE (reference sequence). Between the trimmed V and J ends, which lost 0 bases and 1 base, there was a span of 8 bases. CDR3 in DNA: TGTGCCAGCAGCTTGGGTGGGGGGAGCAATCAGCCCCAGCATTTT. This sequence encodes CASSLGGGSNQPQHF.

The genes are TRBV12-5 and TRBJ1-1; TRBD1 is a possible D gene (5 bases). From germline, CDR1 is LGHNT and CDR2 FRNRAP. V gave up 8 bases and J gave up 4 bases, with 20 bases separating them. The CDR3 consists of 15 residues. The CDR3 loop reads CASCRLGQVSTEAFF. The DNA of the CDR3 is TGTGCTAGTTGCAGACTCGGACAAGTAAGCACTGAAGCTTTCTTT.